One and the same sample provided the 24 T cell receptor beta chains below, sequenced in a study of T-cell reconstitution after alpha-beta-depleted transplantation in children. Preparation of the TCRbeta library was carried out with unique molecular identifiers. TCRdb called the PCR reads again in MiXCR, with one record for every CDR3 protein. The repertoire holds approximately 430,000 distinct CDR3 sequences, with around 15% as singletons. The sample consisted of PBMCs, mostly from graft donor cells, taken 360 days after TCRalphabeta/CD19-depleted stem cell transplant. Every receptor here comes from a boy in the first two years of life who had a stem cell transplant for Wiskott-Aldrich syndrome, so the T cells may come from the graft donor.

This chain links TRBV29-1 with TRBJ2-7, with 7 positions matching TRBD1. CDR3 size: 13 residues. Germline CDR1 and CDR2: SQVTM and ANQGSEA. V lost 3 bases and J lost 2; bases outside the gene matches: 4. The CDR3, as DNA: TGCAGCGTTGAGGGGCAGGGGGCCTACGAGCAGTACTTC. This codes for CSVEGQGAYEQYF.

This clonotype was seen more than once but under ten times. This chain uses TRBV5-1 with TRBJ2-5; D remains unclear. Germline V lookup: CDR1 SGHRS, CDR2 YFSETQ. Trimming shortened V by 0 bases and J by 3 bases, and 12 bases separated the two germline ends. The CDR3 is 15 amino acids. CDR3 nucleotide sequence: TGCGCCAGCAGCTTGGACCTCCTACAAGAAGAGACCCAGTACTTC. This translates into CASSLDLLQEETQYF.

The chain links TRBV7-9 to TRBJ1-5; tentative D call: TRBD1 (5 bases). V was pared by 3 bases and J by 7 bases, with 16 bases between. The germline V gene has CDR1 SEHNR and CDR2 FQNEAQ (reference sequence). This CDR3 is 15 amino acids long. CDR3 amino acids: CASSFGTAVGQPQHF. In DNA, the CDR3 is TGTGCCAGCAGCTTCGGGACCGCCGTTGGGCAGCCCCAGCATTTT. Looking up the rest from reference TRBV7-9 and TRBJ1-5 gives the full variable domain: DTGVSQNPRHKITKRGQNVTFRCDPISEHNRLYWYRQTLGQGPEFLTYFQNEAQLEKSRLLSDRFSAERPKGSFSTLEIQRTEQGDSAMYLCASSFGTAVGQPQHFGDGTRLSIL.

This clonotype occurred a few times. V usage is TRBV2 and J usage is TRBJ2-3; 16 nucleotides match TRBD2. Germline CDR1 and CDR2: SNHLY and FYNNEI. After removal of 9 bases from V and 3 bases from J, the junction contained 9 bases not matched to a gene. The CDR3 runs to 17 residues. The CDR3 region has the DNA TGTGCCAGAACCGGGACTAGCGGGGGGGAGGGGACAGATACGCAGTATTTT. Residues: CARTGTSGGEGTDTQYF.

The rearrangement joins TRBV7-2 to TRBJ2-2; D gene unclear. The CDR3 is made up of 17 amino acids. V gave up 0 bases and J gave up 5 bases, with 16 bases separating them. Per the germline V gene, CDR1 is SGHTA and CDR2 is FQGNSA. Written as DNA, the CDR3 is TGTGCCAGCAGCTTAGCGAGGCCGGCGCTACTAACCGGGGAGCTGTTTTTT. This encodes CASSLARPALLTGELFF.

The chain couples TRBV20-1 to TRBJ2-1; no firm D call. This CDR3 has 12 amino acids. V was shortened by 3 bases and J by 4 bases, with 7 bases between the two germline ends. From germline, CDR1 is DFQATT and CDR2 SNEGSKA (reference sequence). CDR3 in amino acids: CSASGKYNEQFF. CDR3 sequence (DNA): TGCAGTGCTAGCGGAAAATACAATGAGCAGTTCTTC.

This clonotype has more than one count but fewer than ten. The J gene is TRBJ1-6, the V gene TRBV27; tentative D call: TRBD1 (5 bases). Trimming removed 5 bases from V and 7 bases from J, with 15 bases in between. Germline-derived CDR1 and CDR2 are MNHEY and SMNVEV (reference sequence). The CDR3 contains 15 residues. The CDR3 spells CASSPVAGPNSPLHF. The CDR3, as DNA: TGTGCCAGCAGTCCCGTAGCGGGGCCCAATTCACCCCTCCACTTT.

This clonotype appeared a few times. The chain couples TRBV18 to TRBJ2-1; D gene unclear. The germline V gene has CDR1 KGHSH and CDR2 LQKENI. V shed 2 bases and J shed 0 bases, with 8 bases lying between them. This CDR3 contains 15 residues. The CDR3 spells CASSPKPFSYNEQFF. CDR3 nucleotide sequence: TGTGCCAGCTCACCAAAGCCCTTCTCCTACAATGAGCAGTTCTTC.

This chain uses TRBV12-3 or TRBV12-4 with TRBJ2-5; tentatively, D is TRBD1 (6 bases). The CDR3 totals 13 residues. The V and J ends lost 4 bases and 4 bases respectively, with 10 bases between them. CDR3 in DNA: TGTGCCAGCAGTTCCTTCAGGGGAGAGACCCAGTACTTC. Amino acid sequence: CASSSFRGETQYF.

This clonotype was observed a few times. CDR3 coding DNA: TGTGCCAGCAGCCGTAGCGGGGCTTACGAGCAGTACTTC. Translated: CASSRSGAYEQYF. The chain recombines TRBV12-3 or TRBV12-4 with TRBJ2-7; 8 bases align to TRBD2. The CDR3 contains 13 residues. V lost 6 bases to trimming and J lost 4 bases; unmatched junction nucleotides: 5.

A few counts support this clonotype. The chain is built from TRBV12-3 or TRBV12-4 and TRBJ2-1, with TRBD1 identical over 10 bases. This CDR3 spans 15 amino acids. The V segment lost 5 bases and the J segment 5 bases; nucleotides outside the gene matches: 6. The CDR3 DNA is TGTGCCAGCAGTCCCCCCGGGACAGGGGACAATGAGCAGTTCTTC. Encoded protein: CASSPPGTGDNEQFF.

In its sample, this clonotype was seen a few times. The chain is built from TRBV10-1 and TRBJ2-1; TRBD2 matches at 10 bases. Germline V gene lookup returns CDR1 WNHNN and CDR2 SYGVQD (reference sequence). V trimming: 0 bases; J trimming: 1 base; junction bases outside the gene matches: 3. The CDR3 covers 17 residues. The CDR3 protein is CASSESSSGGSYNEQFF. The CDR3 DNA follows: TGCGCCAGCAGTGAGTCCAGTAGCGGGGGGTCCTACAATGAGCAGTTCTTC.

The J gene is TRBJ1-5, the V gene TRBV24-1; D is unresolved. V was pared by 7 bases and J by 3 bases, with 12 bases between. Germline-derived CDR1 and CDR2 are KGHDR and SFDVKD. CDR3 length: 14 residues. CDR3 region: CATSQPGVNQPQHF. As DNA, the CDR3 is TGTGCCACCAGCCAACCGGGAGTCAATCAGCCCCAGCATTTT.

This chain connects TRBV5-1 to TRBJ2-3; D possibly corresponds to TRBD2 (6 bases). There are 17 residues in the CDR3. Trimming pared 3 bases from V and 5 bases from J, leaving 22 bases between. Germline values: CDR1 SGHRS, CDR2 YFSETQ. CDR3 amino acids: CASSSRWVAAALDTQYF. In DNA, the CDR3 is TGCGCCAGCAGCTCTCGGTGGGTAGCGGCCGCCCTAGATACGCAGTATTTT.

This clonotype was picked up a small number of times. DNA for the CDR3: TGTGCCAGCAGTCCTTGGGGACTAGCGGGAGCCGAGCAGTACTTC. This encodes CASSPWGLAGAEQYF. The V call is TRBV12-3 or TRBV12-4, the J call TRBJ2-7; 14 bases match TRBD2. The V and J ends lost 5 bases and 6 bases, in that order; junction bases with no gene match: 6. This CDR3 contains 15 residues.

V usage is TRBV4-3 and J usage is TRBJ2-3; the match to TRBD2 covers 10 bases. The V and J ends lost 2 bases and 3 bases, in that order; junction bases with no gene match: 14. Germline V gene sequence: CDR1 LGHNA, CDR2 YSLEER. The CDR3 is 19 residues long. In nucleotides, the CDR3 is TGCGCCAGCAGCCAACATTCAGCTAGCGGGAGAAGGGGAACAGATACGCAGTATTTT. Translated: CASSQHSASGRRGTDTQYF.

The V gene is TRBV6-2 or TRBV6-3, the J gene TRBJ1-5; D is ambiguous. The CDR3 extends over 16 amino acids. Trimming removed 3 bases at V and 1 base at J, with 13 bases between. Germline values: CDR1 MNHEY, CDR2 SVGEGT. The CDR3, as DNA: TGTGCCAGCAGTTATAGATCGAAAGGGAGCAATCAGCCCCAGCATTTT. Encoded protein: CASSYRSKGSNQPQHF.

This clonotype was found a few times. The rearrangement links TRBV13 to TRBJ2-1; TRBD2 matches 12 bases. This CDR3 is built from 16 residues. Germline trimming cut 3 bases from V and 6 bases from J; bases unmatched to any gene: 6. Germline V CDR1 and CDR2: PRHDT, FYEKMQ (reference sequence). Here the CDR3 DNA reads TGTGCCAGCAGCTTCAGCGGGACTAGCGGGCCCAATGAGCAGTTCTTC. Translating gives CASSFSGTSGPNEQFF.

The gene calls are TRBV20-1 and TRBJ1-6; D is perhaps TRBD1 (5 bases). Germline V lookup: CDR1 DFQATT, CDR2 SNEGSKA (reference sequence). V was clipped by 6 bases and J by 7 bases, with 13 bases between them. The CDR3 runs to 13 residues. CDR3 protein: CSAQGVGNSPLHF. The CDR3 DNA reads TGCAGTGCCCAAGGGGTGGGGAATTCACCCCTCCACTTT.

This clonotype was recorded a few times. The V gene is TRBV7-6, the J gene TRBJ1-6; D gene unclear. CDR3 size: 13 residues. Per the germline V gene, CDR1 is SGHVS and CDR2 is FNYEAQ. Trimming took off 5 bases at V and 7 bases at J, with 9 bases between the two ends. The CDR3: CASSQKNNSPLHF. The CDR3 nucleotides are TGTGCCAGCAGCCAGAAAAACAATTCACCCCTCCACTTT.

The chain links TRBV6-2 or TRBV6-3 to TRBJ2-7; D gene uncertain. The CDR3 consists of 13 residues. CDR1 MNHEY and CDR2 SVGEGT come from the germline V gene. V was cut by 6 bases and J by 2 bases, with 11 bases left in between. As DNA, the CDR3 is TGTGCCAGCAGCGGTAGTTCGCCCTACGAGCAGTACTTC. Protein product: CASSGSSPYEQYF.

The CDR3 loop is CASSPRSKGVGSTDTQYF. In DNA form, the CDR3 reads TGTGCCAGCAGCCCCCGAAGTAAGGGAGTAGGGAGCACAGATACGCAGTATTTT. This chain connects TRBV7-8 to TRBJ2-3; tentative D call: TRBD2 (5 bases). The length of the CDR3 is 18 residues. The germline CDR1 and CDR2 sequences are SGHVS and FQNEAQ. Deletions cut 5 bases from V and 0 bases from J, with 21 bases between. Based on the CDR3 plus reference TRBV7-8 and TRBJ2-3, the full variable domain is GAGVSQSPRYKVAKRGQDVALRCDPISGHVSLFWYQQALGQGPEFLTYFQNEAQLDKSGLPSDRFFAERPEGSVSTLKIQRTQQEDSAVYLCASSPRSKGVGSTDTQYFGPGTRLTVL.

A few counts support this clonotype. The CDR3 region is CASSSTGTWGTQYF. The CDR3, as DNA: TGTGCCAGCAGCTCGACCGGGACTTGGGGCACCCAGTACTTC. The genes are TRBV13 and TRBJ2-5, with D perhaps matching TRBD2 (6 bases). The V gene's germline CDR1 is PRHDT and CDR2 FYEKMQ (reference sequence). V lost 4 bases to trimming and J lost 8 bases, with 17 bases between them. This CDR3 is built from 14 residues.

This clonotype has a count of ten or more. The V gene is TRBV24-1, the J gene TRBJ2-3, with a tentative D call TRBD1 (6 bases). Germline V gene data show CDR1 as KGHDR and CDR2 as SFDVKD. Trimming pared 4 bases from V and 4 bases from J, leaving 14 bases between. The CDR3 runs 15 residues. CDR3 nucleotide sequence: TGTGCCACCAGTGAGACAGGTGGCGTGGCAGATACGCAGTATTTT. Translation: CATSETGGVADTQYF.